This TCR beta chain originates from a study of T cells of healthy individuals. This clonotype showed up many times. TCRdb itself ran the 5' RACE reads through MiXCR, one entry per CDR3 protein. Of around 63,000 distinct CDR3 sequences in the sample, roughly 16% are singletons; the top ten hold about 4.7%. The CDR3 has 13 amino acids. Germline V gene sequence: CDR1 MNHEY, CDR2 SVGAGI. The germline V and J ends were trimmed by 5 bases and 4 bases, with 11 bases remaining between them. The chain joins TRBV6-5 to TRBJ1-2; D call uncertain. The TCR sequence derives from a human donor in good health. This CDR3 reads CASSVGRSYGYTF. The CDR3 nucleotides are TGTGCCAGCAGTGTCGGACGGAGCTATGGCTACACCTTC.